Following are 14 T cell receptor beta chains from one sample sequenced in a study of cytomegalovirus exposure and HLA in healthy donors. 13 Jbeta primers and 60 Vbeta primers were used for the PCR. The data were produced by immunoSEQ multiplex PCR, yet TCRdb's version contains in-frame clones alone and is incomplete. The sample lists some 150,000 clones, about 75% occurring once. The sample taken for sequencing was PBMCs. These receptors came from a man aged 30 to 45 in good health and CMV-seronegative.

Written as DNA, the CDR3 is TGTGCCAGCAGCCCTCAGAGGTACACTGAAGCTTTCTTT. As protein: CASSPQRYTEAFF. J is TRBJ1-1 and V is TRBV7-2, with unresolved D. CDR3 size: 13 residues. Germline V gives CDR1 SGHTA, CDR2 FQGNSA. Between the trimmed V and J ends, which lost 5 bases and 3 bases, there was a span of 10 bases.

The V and J genes are TRBV4-1 and TRBJ2-1; 13 bases fit TRBD2. CDR1 is MGHRA and CDR2 is YSYEKL in the germline V gene. CDR3 length: 15 amino acids. The J segment lost 10 bases and the V segment lost 5 bases, leaving 8 bases of the junction unmatched. The CDR3 sequence: CASSSGTSGAFEQFF. CDR3 sequence (DNA): TGCGCCAGCAGCTCCGGGACTAGCGGGGCGTTCGAGCAGTTCTTC.

Comment on this clone: One end of the junction does not line up with germline, which may come from a read error. This chain joins TRBV7-7 and TRBJ2-7; 9 bases are a match to TRBD1. The CDR3 spans 14 residues. The germline gives CDR1 SSHAT, CDR2 FNYEAQ (reference sequence). Here the CDR3 DNA reads TGTGCTAGCAGCCCCGGGACAGGGACCTACGAGCAGTACTTC. Its translation: CASSPGTGTYEQYF. The variable domain in full, with the rest retrieved from reference TRBV7-7 and TRBJ2-7, is GAGVSQSPRYKVTKRGQDVTLRCDPISSHATLYWYQQALGQGPEFLTYFNYEAQPDKSGLPSDRFSAERPEGSISTLTIQRTEQRDSAMYRCASSPGTGTYEQYFGPGTRLTVT.

This chain joins TRBV7-9 and TRBJ1-1; D might be TRBD1 (5 bases). The CDR3 covers 14 residues. V was cut by 1 base and J by 6 bases, with 12 bases left in between. Germline CDR1 is SEHNR and CDR2 is FQNEAQ (reference sequence). The CDR3, as DNA: TGTGCCAGCAGCTTAGTAGGCGGGGGAGCTGAAGCTTTCTTT. Translation gives CASSLVGGGAEAFF.

This clone has just a few counts. This chain connects TRBV11-2 to TRBJ2-7; D is unclear. The CDR3 covers 12 residues. The germline V and J ends were trimmed by 2 bases and 2 bases, with 4 bases remaining between them. CDR1 and CDR2 (germline): SGHAT, FQNNGV. CDR3 DNA: TGTGCCAGCAGCTTATCCGCCTACGAGCAGTACTTC. This sequence encodes CASSLSAYEQYF.

The rearrangement links TRBV4-2 to TRBJ2-3; weak D call: TRBD2 (6 bases). V was shortened by 1 base and J by 1 base, with 12 bases between the two germline ends. CDR1 LGHNA and CDR2 YNFKEQ come from the germline V gene. The CDR3 is made up of 16 amino acids. The DNA for the CDR3 is TGTGCCAGCAGCCAAGGGGTGGCTAGCGGCACAGATACGCAGTATTTT. This sequence encodes CASSQGVASGTDTQYF.

The chain recombines TRBV6-5 with TRBJ1-3; D not resolved. Per the germline V gene, CDR1 is MNHEY and CDR2 is SVGAGI. There are 13 residues in the CDR3. The germline V and J ends were trimmed by 5 bases and 4 bases, with 9 bases remaining between them. CDR3 DNA sequence: TGTGCCAGCAGTGAAGTGAGGGGAAACACCATATATTTT. Translating gives CASSEVRGNTIYF.

The rearrangement links TRBV28 to TRBJ1-1, with D uncertain. CDR1 is MDHEN, CDR2 SYDVKM, per germline. CDR3 length: 12 residues. CDR3 region: CAGRNWDTEAFF. DNA for the CDR3: TGTGCAGGGAGAAATTGGGACACTGAAGCTTTCTTT.

This clone turned up a few times. The chain uses TRBV5-4 and TRBJ2-3, with D possibly matching TRBD2 (5 bases). Trimming pared 2 bases from V and 4 bases from J, leaving 14 bases between. CDR3 size: 15 residues. Germline V lookup: CDR1 SGHNT, CDR2 YYREEE (reference sequence). The DNA for the CDR3 is TGTGCCAGCAGCTTTCCAGCAGCGGAATCAGATACGCAGTATTTT. This gives the protein CASSFPAAESDTQYF. Drawing the rest from reference TRBV5-4 and TRBJ2-3, the complete variable domain is ETGVTQSPTHLIKTRGQQVTLRCSSQSGHNTVSWYQQALGQGPQFIFQYYREEENGRGNFPPRFSGLQFPNYSSELNVNALELDDSALYLCASSFPAAESDTQYFGPGTRLTVL.

The chain links TRBV7-9 to TRBJ2-7; possibly TRBD2 for D (5 bases). Trimming shortened V by 0 bases and J by 7 bases, and 10 bases separated the two germline ends. Germline V gene data show CDR1 as SEHNR and CDR2 as FQNEAQ (reference sequence). The CDR3 has 13 residues. The CDR3 sequence is CASSLAEVREQYF. CDR3 sequence (DNA): TGTGCCAGCAGCTTAGCGGAGGTACGTGAGCAGTACTTC. The whole variable domain, filled in from reference TRBV7-9 and TRBJ2-7, reads DTGVSQNPRHKITKRGQNVTFRCDPISEHNRLYWYRQTLGQGPEFLTYFQNEAQLEKSRLLSDRFSAERPKGSFSTLEIQRTEQGDSAMYLCASSLAEVREQYFGPGTRLTVT.

V and J are TRBV7-7 and TRBJ2-7; 8 bases fit TRBD1. The CDR3 covers 14 residues. Looked up from germline, CDR1 is SSHAT and CDR2 is FNYEAQ (reference sequence). The J segment lost 6 bases and the V segment lost 1 base, leaving 5 bases of the junction unmatched. CDR3 sequence reads: CASSLGTGSGEQYF. CDR3 DNA: TGTGCCAGCAGCTTAGGGACAGGGAGCGGCGAGCAGTACTTC. Combining the CDR3 with reference TRBV7-7 and TRBJ2-7 gives the whole variable domain GAGVSQSPRYKVTKRGQDVTLRCDPISSHATLYWYQQALGQGPEFLTYFNYEAQPDKSGLPSDRFSAERPEGSISTLTIQRTEQRDSAMYRCASSLGTGSGEQYFGPGTRLTVT.

CDR3 sequence: CASSLKSYEKLFF. In nucleotides, the CDR3 is TGTGCCAGCAGTTTAAAATCCTATGAAAAACTGTTTTTT. The chain recombines TRBV28 with TRBJ1-4, with D hard to call. The ends were cut back, 2 bases at V and 6 bases at J, with 7 bases in the middle. This CDR3 is 13 amino acids long. Germline V CDR1 and CDR2: MDHEN, SYDVKM.

The chain couples TRBV30 to TRBJ1-1; D might be TRBD1 (6 bases). The CDR3 totals 14 residues. Trimming left V 0 bases short and J 5 bases short, with 13 bases between. CDR1 is GTSNPN and CDR2 is SVGIG in the germline V gene (reference sequence). Written as DNA, the CDR3 is TGTGCCTGGAGTGTAACAGGGTTGCGGACTGAAGCTTTCTTT. This translates into CAWSVTGLRTEAFF.

This chain links TRBV9 with TRBJ2-3, with TRBD2 matching over 12 bases. V shed 4 bases and J 0 bases; nucleotides not matched to a gene: 3. The germline V gene encodes CDR1 SGDLS and CDR2 YYNGEE. This CDR3 is built from 16 residues. The CDR3 reads CASSPGTSGSTDTQYF. The CDR3 DNA reads as TGTGCCAGCAGCCCCGGGACTAGCGGGAGCACAGATACGCAGTATTTT.